What follows are 20 T cell receptor beta chains derived from one specimen sequenced in a study of control samples from healthy donors and cancer patients. Assay used: immunoSEQ multiplex PCR; TCRdb lists only in-frame clones, some missing. The table includes 150,000 to 200,000 clones, roughly 90% detected once. The material sequenced was blood. These TCRs come from a young woman in good health.

The chain recombines TRBV29-1 with TRBJ2-2; 7 bases match TRBD2. The CDR3 contains 13 residues. CDR1 and CDR2 (germline): SQVTM, ANQGSEA. The V and J ends lost 3 bases and 6 bases, in that order; junction bases with no gene match: 4. The CDR3 protein is CSVEGLNAGELFF. In DNA form, the CDR3 reads TGCAGCGTTGAGGGACTAAATGCCGGGGAGCTGTTTTTT.

This chain links TRBV18 with TRBJ1-1, with a tentative D call TRBD1 (6 bases). In germline, CDR1 is KGHSH, CDR2 LQKENI. The CDR3 consists of 15 residues. V dropped 2 bases and J dropped 5 bases, with 15 bases sitting between them. CDR3 in DNA: TGTGCCAGCTCACCAGGTAGCGACAGGCATACTGAAGCTTTCTTT. It translates to CASSPGSDRHTEAFF.

The CDR3 here is CASSWTGGARTGELFF. The DNA of the CDR3 is TGTGCCAGCAGTTGGACAGGGGGCGCCCGCACCGGGGAGCTGTTTTTT. The chain combines TRBV28 with TRBJ2-2; 11 nucleotides agree with TRBD1. Germline V CDR1 and CDR2: MDHEN, SYDVKM. This CDR3 comprises 16 residues. The V and J ends lost 4 bases and 4 bases, in that order; junction bases with no gene match: 5.

This rearrangement joins TRBV10-1 to TRBJ1-4; 9 bases align to TRBD1. This CDR3 has 16 residues. The trim removed 9 bases at V and 6 bases at J, leaving 14 bases unmatched. The germline V gene encodes CDR1 WNHNN and CDR2 SYGVQD (reference sequence). CDR3 region: CARTGTGPGGDEKLFF. In nucleotides, the CDR3 is TGCGCCAGGACCGGGACAGGGCCCGGTGGGGATGAAAAACTGTTTTTT.

The J gene is TRBJ2-1, the V gene TRBV9, with a possible D match to TRBD1 (7 bases). The CDR3 contains 16 residues. The germline CDR1 and CDR2 sequences are SGDLS and YYNGEE. The V gene lost 0 bases and the J gene lost 5 bases, with 15 bases spanning the gap. The CDR3 loop is CASSVGWQGGNNEQFF. CDR3 nucleotide sequence: TGTGCCAGCAGCGTAGGCTGGCAGGGGGGAAACAATGAGCAGTTCTTC.

V gene TRBV9 combines with J gene TRBJ2-3; TRBD1 or TRBD2 may be the D gene (5 bases each). V was clipped by 1 base and J by 0 bases, with 18 bases between them. Looked up from germline, CDR1 is SGDLS and CDR2 is YYNGEE. CDR3 length equals 18 residues. The CDR3 DNA is TGTGCCAGCAGCGTAACGATGTGGGGGAGCGGAAGCACAGATACGCAGTATTTT. Its translation: CASSVTMWGSGSTDTQYF.

The rearrangement uses TRBV7-3 and TRBJ2-1; TRBD2 is a possible D gene (6 bases). Trimming stripped 0 bases from V and 8 bases from J, with 14 bases between. The CDR3 is 15 residues long. Germline assignment: CDR1 SGHTA and CDR2 FQGTGA. DNA of the CDR3: TGTGCCAGCAGCTTAACTAGCGGCAGGTTTGATGAGCAGTTCTTC. Amino acids: CASSLTSGRFDEQFF.

The chain couples TRBV5-1 to TRBJ2-5, with D perhaps matching TRBD1 (5 bases). The CDR3 covers 15 residues. The ends were cut back, 4 bases at V and 5 bases at J, with 18 bases in the middle. From germline, CDR1 is SGHRS and CDR2 YFSETQ. DNA of the CDR3: TGCGCCAGCAGCCCGCTCCAGGGATCACTGGAGACCCAGTACTTC. It codes for CASSPLQGSLETQYF.

The chain has TRBV11-1 and TRBJ2-1; TRBD2 matches 15 bases. After removal of 3 bases from V and 7 bases from J, the junction contained 4 bases not matched to a gene. Germline V gene lookup returns CDR1 SGHAT and CDR2 FQDESV (reference sequence). The CDR3 contains 16 residues. This CDR3 reads CASSFYGTSGGNEQFF. The CDR3 coding sequence is TGTGCCAGCAGCTTCTACGGGACTAGCGGGGGGAATGAGCAGTTCTTC.

This clone was detected a few times. J is TRBJ1-2 and V is TRBV7-9; 7 positions agree with TRBD1. This CDR3 comprises 13 residues. Germline V gives CDR1 SEHNR, CDR2 FQNEAQ (reference sequence). The V gene end was trimmed by 5 bases and the J gene end by 7 bases; junction bases not matched to a gene: 7. The CDR3 protein is CASSAAGGGGYTF. The CDR3 DNA is TGTGCCAGCAGCGCGGCAGGGGGAGGTGGCTACACCTTC.

V usage is TRBV30 and J usage is TRBJ2-7; a weak D match, TRBD2 (6 bases). CDR3 length equals 14 residues. Germline values: CDR1 GTSNPN, CDR2 SVGIG (reference sequence). The V gene lost 0 bases and the J gene lost 5 bases, with 14 bases spanning the gap. For the CDR3, the DNA is TGTGCCTGGAGTGTATGGGAGCGGACTAACGAGCAGTACTTC. Translation: CAWSVWERTNEQYF.

The chain is built from TRBV11-2 and TRBJ1-1, with D possibly matching TRBD1 (5 bases). The germline CDR1 and CDR2 sequences are SGHAT and FQNNGV. This CDR3 is 15 amino acids long. Trimming cost V 8 bases and J 0 bases, with 16 bases left between them. The DNA for the CDR3 is TGTGCCAGCTACTACGGGGGTTCGGTGAACACTGAAGCTTTCTTT. This encodes CASYYGGSVNTEAFF.

The rearrangement links TRBV25-1 to TRBJ2-1; 9 bases line up with TRBD2. After removal of 5 bases from V and 0 bases from J, the junction contained 2 bases not matched to a gene. Germline CDR1 and CDR2: MGHDK and SYGVNS. The CDR3 spans 15 residues. CDR3 sequence reads: CASSSTSGSYNEQFF. The CDR3 coding sequence is TGTGCCAGCAGTTCGACTAGCGGCTCCTACAATGAGCAGTTCTTC.

This clone was detected once. V gene TRBV5-1 combines with J gene TRBJ1-3, with D perhaps matching TRBD1 (5 bases). Germline V lookup: CDR1 SGHRS, CDR2 YFSETQ. The CDR3 is 18 amino acids. The V gene lost 1 base and the J gene lost 0 bases, with 17 bases spanning the gap. CDR3 sequence (DNA): TGCGCCAGCAGCTTGCTTCTTGATCCAGGGCACTCTGGAAACACCATATATTTT. Translation gives CASSLLLDPGHSGNTIYF.

The gene calls are TRBV28 and TRBJ1-5; maybe TRBD1 (6 bases). The germline V gene has CDR1 MDHEN and CDR2 SYDVKM. The CDR3 is 15 residues long. Trimming shortened V by 2 bases and J by 3 bases, and 11 bases separated the two germline ends. The CDR3 DNA reads TGTGCCAGCAGTTTACAGGACAGACACAATCAGCCCCAGCATTTT. It yields the protein CASSLQDRHNQPQHF. Using reference TRBV28 and TRBJ1-5 for the parts outside the CDR3, the full variable domain is DVKVTQSSRYLVKRTGEKVFLECVQDMDHENMFWYRQDPGLGLRLIYFSYDVKMKEKGDIPEGYSVSREKKERFSLILESASTNQTSMYLCASSLQDRHNQPQHFGDGTRLSIL.

The V gene is TRBV19, the J gene TRBJ2-3; perhaps D is TRBD1 or TRBD2 (6 bases each). Trimming left V 3 bases short and J 6 bases short, with 13 bases between. Germline loops: CDR1 LNHDA, CDR2 SQIVND (reference sequence). The CDR3 loop spans 14 amino acids. CDR3 protein: CASSIWGAWDTQYF. CDR3 nucleotide sequence: TGTGCCAGTAGTATTTGGGGGGCATGGGATACGCAGTATTTT. Full variable domain (rest looked up from reference TRBV19 and TRBJ2-3): DGGITQSPKYLFRKEGQNVTLSCEQNLNHDAMYWYRQDPGQGLRLIYYSQIVNDFQKGDIAEGYSVSREKKESFPLTVTSAQKNPTAFYLCASSIWGAWDTQYFGPGTRLTVL.

CDR3 sequence (DNA): TGTGCCAGTAGTATTTTCTCCCCCGAGACAGGGTTCGATTATCAGATCCGGAGCAATCAGCCCCAGCATTTT. It yields the protein CASSIFSPETGFDYQIRSNQPQHF. The chain combines TRBV19 with TRBJ1-5; the match to TRBD1 covers 7 bases. Germline trimming cut 3 bases from V and 1 base from J; bases unmatched to any gene: 30. The CDR3 contains 24 residues. Germline-derived CDR1 and CDR2 are LNHDA and SQIVND (reference sequence).

The chain is built from TRBV2 and TRBJ1-3; no clear D gene. This CDR3 has 13 amino acids. Trimming took 4 bases from V and 4 from J, leaving 8 bases between them. CDR1 and CDR2 (germline): SNHLY, FYNNEI. The chain's CDR3 is CASSVTRGNTIYF. CDR3 nucleotide sequence: TGTGCCAGCAGTGTTACAAGGGGAAACACCATATATTTT. The variable domain in full, completed from reference TRBV2 and TRBJ1-3, reads EPEVTQTPSHQVTQMGQEVILRCVPISNHLYFYWYRQILGQKVEFLVSFYNNEISEKSEIFDDQFSVERPDGSNFTLKIRSTKLEDSAMYFCASSVTRGNTIYFGEGSWLTVV.

The rearrangement joins TRBV3-1 (or the pseudogene TRBV3-2) to TRBJ2-5; 7 bases are a match to TRBD1. This CDR3 has 15 amino acids. Trimming at V came to 5 bases and at J to 4 bases, leaving 10 bases not matched to a gene. In germline, CDR1 is LGHDT, CDR2 YNNKEL (reference sequence). The CDR3 sequence is CASSSGLGGAETQYF. CDR3 nucleotides: TGTGCCAGCAGCAGTGGGCTAGGGGGCGCAGAGACCCAGTACTTC.

The chain combines TRBV4-1 with TRBJ2-1, with a weak D call TRBD1 (6 bases). Looked up from germline, CDR1 is MGHRA and CDR2 is YSYEKL. The CDR3 length is 15 residues. The V gene lost 1 base and the J gene lost 7 bases, with 14 bases spanning the gap. The CDR3 loop is CASSQAGAGVNEQFF. In nucleotides, the CDR3 is TGCGCCAGCAGCCAAGCTGGGGCAGGGGTGAATGAGCAGTTCTTC.